These T cell receptor beta chains were read from a single sample in a study of early T cells in non-severe SARS-CoV-2 infection. MiXCR, applied by TCRdb to the 5' RACE reads, yields one record per CDR3 protein. Of around 40,000 distinct CDR3 sequences in the sample, around 9.9% were seen once. Source material: whole blood. These receptor sequences come from an adult who was a healthcare worker with PCR-confirmed SARS-CoV-2 infection or an uninfected control (not recorded which). CDR3s include the opening cysteine and the closing phenylalanine or tryptophan.

J gene | V gene | CDR3 protein
TRBJ2-2 | TRBV29-1 | CSVDQGNTGELFF
TRBJ2-7 | TRBV12-3/TRBV12-4 | CASSLHGPYEQYF
TRBJ2-3 | TRBV20-1 | CSASKGGRTDTQYF
TRBJ1-2 | TRBV3-1 | CASSQDRGVYGYTF
TRBJ2-5 | TRBV24-1 | CATSEATADKETQYF
TRBJ2-1 | TRBV11-2 | CASSSELGGFYNDQFF
TRBJ2-2 | TRBV5-5 | CASSLYNTGELFF
TRBJ2-3 | TRBV12-3/TRBV12-4 | CASSRLAVGDTQYF
TRBJ2-7 | TRBV4-1 | CASSPKSRPHEQYF
TRBJ2-1 | TRBV6-2/TRBV6-3 | CASSEQGFNEQFF
TRBJ1-5 | TRBV5-6 | CASSDGTEEYSNQPQHF
TRBJ2-3 | TRBV20-1 | CSASGGVAARPQYF
TRBJ2-7 | TRBV20-1 | CSARRPPSLHEQYF
TRBJ1-1 | TRBV2 | CASSGTGDTEAFF
TRBJ2-1 | TRBV29-1 | CSSRTGSYNEQFF
TRBJ1-2 | TRBV7-3 | CASSPGPDYGYTF
TRBJ2-2 | TRBV7-2 | CASSQRGGRTGELFF
TRBJ2-7 | TRBV7-6 | CASSSKTLAYEQYF
TRBJ2-5 | TRBV28 | CASSYRTSQETQYF
TRBJ2-3 | TRBV29-1 | CSTTSGGNFNTDTQYF
TRBJ1-6 | TRBV11-2 | CASSHPDRDRSPLHF
TRBJ1-3 | TRBV9 | CASSVDSGNTIYF
TRBJ1-2 | TRBV7-6 | CASSLSGASGYTF
TRBJ1-2 | TRBV30 | CAWSRGVSGYTF
TRBJ2-5 | TRBV6-6 | CASSYLGVETQYF
TRBJ1-1 | TRBV15 | CATSRDQGLNTEAFF
TRBJ2-7 | TRBV20-1 | CSAPDLTYEQYF
TRBJ1-1 | TRBV29-1 | CSVEGLLGARGAFF
TRBJ2-3 | TRBV6-2/TRBV6-3 | CASKKAGVSTDTQYF
TRBJ2-1 | TRBV24-1 | CATSDLQPGTRDEQFF
TRBJ1-2 | TRBV29-1 | CSTTLLDRGTYGYTF
TRBJ1-2 | TRBV6-1 | CASTPRDIGYGYTF
TRBJ1-6 | TRBV7-3 | CASSAQGPRTPLHF
TRBJ1-2 | TRBV7-9 | CASSLEGAGAYGYTF
TRBJ1-3 | TRBV7-9 | CASSLDIGRVYGNTIYF
TRBJ1-2 | TRBV29-1 | CSVAPIDRTGYTF
TRBJ1-3 | TRBV29-1 | CSVELTEGKNTIYF
TRBJ2-3 | TRBV7-3 | CASSRFAGGITDTQYF
TRBJ2-3 | TRBV6-2/TRBV6-3 | CASSYPGLAGVADTQYF
TRBJ1-3 | TRBV12-3/TRBV12-4 | CASSPGQGLVYGNTIYF
TRBJ2-7 | TRBV5-1 | CASSSFAGYEQYF
TRBJ2-1 | TRBV9 | CASSVGPQLIYNEQFF
TRBJ2-3 | TRBV5-4 | CASSLFSGSSGDTQYF
TRBJ2-3 | TRBV2 | CASGAAGVSTDTQYF
TRBJ2-3 | TRBV19 | CASSIVSTSSPDTQYF
TRBJ1-2 | TRBV20-1 | CSARDQTGDYGYTF
TRBJ1-2 | TRBV6-4 | CASSDSGAEAPNLPYGYTF
TRBJ2-1 | TRBV20-1 | CSERRLQLYNEQFF